A selection of T cell receptor beta chains follows, all from one sample in a study of OX40 agonist ivuxolimab in advanced cancers. Generated by immunoSEQ multiplex PCR, the TCRdb table keeps only in-frame clones and is missing some. Of around 56,000 clones listed, under 85% were seen once; the top ten hold about 4.7%. Source: CD4+ or CD8+ T cells sorted from blood, taken in a trial of the OX40 agonist ivuxolimab. The receptors derive from an adult with an advanced solid tumor such as melanoma, head and neck, liver or kidney cancer. The CDR3 runs from the conserved cysteine through the conserved F or W. D genes are given only for firm matches. Part of the rows lack a size; the others show once, few, many or a class for expanded clones.

size	V	D	J	CDR3	DNA
NA	TRBV14	TRBD2	TRBJ2-1	CASSQDGGVRNEQFF	TGTGCCAGCAGCCAAGACGGGGGGGTGCGAAATGAGCAGTTCTTC
NA	TRBV6-5	NA	TRBJ1-5	CASSERQYNQPQHF	TGTGCCAGCAGTGAAAGACAGTACAATCAGCCCCAGCATTTT
NA	TRBV6-4	TRBD2	TRBJ2-1	CASSGPGTGGIEEYNEQFF	TGTGCCAGCAGTGGCCCCGGGACGGGAGGTATTGAGGAGTACAATGAGCAGTTCTTC
NA	TRBV19	TRBD2	TRBJ2-7	CASSQRPGGTPISYEQYF	TGTGCCAGTAGCCAACGACCCGGGGGGACGCCCATCTCCTACGAGCAGTACTTC
NA	TRBV9	TRBD2	TRBJ2-1	CASSFMGLAGVSEQFF	TGTGCCAGCAGCTTCATGGGACTAGCGGGAGTGAGTGAGCAGTTCTTC
NA	TRBV7-9	TRBD2	TRBJ2-1	CASSFAGAPPEQFF	TGTGCCAGCAGCTTTGCGGGAGCTCCCCCTGAGCAGTTCTTC
few	TRBV25-1	TRBD1	TRBJ1-5	CASSAQGGLQPQHF	TGTGCCAGCAGTGCTCAGGGGGGGCTACAGCCCCAGCATTTT
NA	TRBV10-3	TRBD2	TRBJ2-1	CAINGSGSYNEQFF	TGTGCCATCAACGGTAGCGGGAGCTACAATGAGCAGTTCTTC
once	TRBV18	NA	TRBJ2-7	CASSPGPVGEQYF	TGTGCCAGCTCTCCCGGACCTGTGGGAGAGCAGTACTTC
NA	TRBV5-6	TRBD1	TRBJ2-5	CASSTRQGRETQYF	TGTGCCAGCAGCACCCGACAGGGGCGGGAGACCCAGTACTTC
NA	TRBV5-1	NA	TRBJ2-2	CASSLTDTGELFF	TGCGCCAGCAGCTTAACGGACACCGGGGAGCTGTTTTTT
NA	TRBV19	TRBD1	TRBJ2-3	CASKGQGANTQYF	TGTGCCAGTAAAGGACAGGGGGCGAATACGCAGTATTTT
NA	TRBV5-4	TRBD2	TRBJ2-7	CASSLEGGLVYEQYF	TGTGCCAGCAGCTTGGAGGGTGGACTAGTCTACGAGCAGTACTTC
once	TRBV6-6	TRBD1	TRBJ2-7	CASSPRDRGNEQYF	TGTGCCAGCAGCCCTCGGGACAGGGGTAACGAGCAGTACTTC
NA	TRBV28	TRBD1	TRBJ2-2	CASSITITGGLTGELFF	TGTGCCAGCAGTATAACAATAACAGGGGGACTCACCGGGGAGCTGTTTTTT
NA	TRBV28	NA	TRBJ1-2	CASSFKYGYTF	TGTGCCAGCAGTTTTAAGTATGGCTACACCTTC
NA	TRBV25-1	NA	TRBJ1-1	CASSGAEVNTEAFF	TGTGCCAGCAGCGGGGCAGAAGTGAACACTGAAGCTTTCTTT
NA	TRBV6-5	NA	TRBJ1-1	CASSYSWMNTEAFF	TGTGCCAGCAGTTACTCTTGGATGAACACTGAAGCTTTCTTT
medium-sized	TRBV11-2	NA	TRBJ2-3	CASSFYTDTQYF	TGTGCCAGCAGCTTTTACACAGATACGCAGTATTTT
NA	TRBV28	NA	TRBJ2-2	CASSLETTGELFF	TGTGCCAGCAGTTTAGAGACCACCGGGGAGCTGTTTTTT
NA	TRBV10-3	NA	TRBJ2-7	CAIAHREPYEQYF	TGTGCCATCGCCCACAGGGAACCTTACGAGCAGTACTTC
NA	TRBV5-1	TRBD1	TRBJ2-7	CASSLRTGVYEQYF	TGCGCCAGCAGCTTGAGGACAGGGGTCTACGAGCAGTACTTC
NA	TRBV6-5	NA	TRBJ2-5	CASSSGETQYF	TGTGCCAGCAGCTCTGGGGAGACCCAGTACTTC
NA	TRBV7-2	NA	TRBJ2-6	CASSFDRSGANVLTF	TGTGCCAGCAGCTTCGACAGGTCTGGGGCCAACGTCCTGACTTTC
NA	TRBV2	TRBD1	TRBJ1-5	CASSQPLDRDSNQPQHF	TGTGCCAGCAGTCAACCTTTGGACAGGGATAGCAATCAGCCCCAGCATTTT
NA	TRBV6-1	NA	TRBJ1-1	CASSASRTMNTEAFF	TGTGCCAGCAGTGCGAGTCGTACAATGAACACTGAAGCTTTCTTT
once	TRBV28	NA	TRBJ2-1	CASSLAAGSYNEQFF	TGTGCCAGCAGTTTGGCAGCTGGCTCCTACAATGAGCAGTTCTTC
few	TRBV6-1	NA	TRBJ2-3	CASSERRGPTDTQYF	TGTGCCAGCAGTGAAAGGAGGGGGCCTACAGATACGCAGTATTTT
NA	TRBV7-9	NA	TRBJ2-7	CASRGTYEQYF	TGTGCCAGCAGGGGGACCTACGAGCAGTACTTC
NA	TRBV6-1	NA	TRBJ2-5	CASRRDGGSQETQYF	TGTGCCAGCAGGCGAGACGGGGGTTCACAAGAGACCCAGTACTTC
NA	TRBV6-5	TRBD1	TRBJ1-4	CASSRQGGEKLFF	TGTGCCAGCAGTCGACAGGGCGGTGAAAAACTGTTTTTT
few	TRBV19	NA	TRBJ2-5	CASSRTTGQETQYF	TGTGCCAGTAGTAGGACGACAGGCCAAGAGACCCAGTACTTC
NA	TRBV19	TRBD1	TRBJ2-4	CASSPGTGGIAKNIQYF	TGTGCCAGTAGCCCCGGGACAGGGGGTATTGCCAAAAACATTCAGTACTTC
NA	TRBV5-4	TRBD1	TRBJ2-1	CASSLAGTGVDEQFF	TGTGCCAGCAGCTTAGCCGGGACAGGGGTCGATGAGCAGTTCTTC
NA	TRBV29-1	TRBD1	TRBJ2-6	CSVEGGTGPSGANVLTF	TGCAGCGTTGAAGGAGGGACAGGTCCATCTGGGGCCAACGTCCTGACTTTC
NA	TRBV12-5	NA	TRBJ1-1	CASGLEHGGTEAFF	TGTGCTAGTGGTTTGGAGCATGGGGGCACTGAAGCTTTCTTT
NA	TRBV7-2	NA	TRBJ2-7	CASSLNAVGTYEQYF	TGTGCCAGCAGCTTAAATGCGGTGGGAACCTACGAGCAGTACTTC
NA	TRBV9	TRBD1	TRBJ2-3	CASSVATGGISTDTQYF	TGTGCCAGCAGCGTAGCTACAGGGGGTATTAGCACAGATACGCAGTATTTT